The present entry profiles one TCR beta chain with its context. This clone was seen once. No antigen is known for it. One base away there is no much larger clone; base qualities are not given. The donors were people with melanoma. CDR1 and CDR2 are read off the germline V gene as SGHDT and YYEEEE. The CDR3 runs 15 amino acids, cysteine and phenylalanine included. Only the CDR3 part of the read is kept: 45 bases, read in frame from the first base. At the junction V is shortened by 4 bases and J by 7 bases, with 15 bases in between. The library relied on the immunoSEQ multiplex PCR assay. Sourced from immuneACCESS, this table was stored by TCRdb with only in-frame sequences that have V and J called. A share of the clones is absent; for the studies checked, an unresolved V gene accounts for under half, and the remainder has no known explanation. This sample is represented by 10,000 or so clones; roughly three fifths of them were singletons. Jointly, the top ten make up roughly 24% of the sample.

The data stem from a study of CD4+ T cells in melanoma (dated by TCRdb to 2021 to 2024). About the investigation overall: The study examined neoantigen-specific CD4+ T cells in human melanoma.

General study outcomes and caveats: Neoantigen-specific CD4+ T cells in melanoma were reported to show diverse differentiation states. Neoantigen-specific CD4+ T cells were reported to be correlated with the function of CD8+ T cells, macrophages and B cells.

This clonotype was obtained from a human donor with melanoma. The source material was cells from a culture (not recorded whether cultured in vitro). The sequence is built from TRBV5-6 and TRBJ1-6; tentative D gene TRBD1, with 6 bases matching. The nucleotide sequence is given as TGTGCCAGCAGCCGGCTTTGGGGGCGAAATTCACCCCTCCACTTT. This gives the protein CASSRLWGRNSPLHF.